These 9 T cell receptor beta chains came from one sample sequenced in a study of OX40 agonist ivuxolimab in advanced cancers. TCRdb's table, derived via immunoSEQ multiplex PCR, lists solely in-frame clones and lacks some. This sample carries around 53,000 clones, 70% to 85% of them seen once, and the ten largest clones take 13%. The source was CD4+ or CD8+ T cells sorted from blood, collected in a trial of the OX40 agonist ivuxolimab. Source of these receptors: an adult with an advanced solid tumor such as melanoma, head and neck, liver or kidney cancer.

Only one count was recorded for this clone. The chain is built from TRBV6-1 and TRBJ2-7, with 10 bases aligning to TRBD1. CDR1 is MNHNS and CDR2 is SASEGT in the germline V gene. The V gene end was trimmed by 5 bases and the J gene end by 4 bases; junction bases not matched to a gene: 8. This CDR3 is built from 15 residues. The CDR3 DNA reads TGTGCCAGCAGTCCCTGGGGGACAGGGGAATACGAGCAGTACTTC. Its translation: CASSPWGTGEYEQYF.

The rearrangement uses TRBV5-1 and TRBJ1-1, with TRBD1 identical over 10 bases. Per germline, CDR1 SGHRS and CDR2 YFSETQ. The CDR3 extends over 16 amino acids. V lost 4 bases and J lost 0; bases outside the gene matches: 6. Here the CDR3 DNA reads TGCGCCAGCAGCGCTGCCGGGACAGGGGTGAACACTGAAGCTTTCTTT. Translation: CASSAAGTGVNTEAFF.

The rearrangement links TRBV29-1 to TRBJ2-5; no clear D gene. This CDR3 region has 13 residues. Germline CDR1 reads SQVTM; CDR2 reads ANQGSEA. The V end was cut by 6 bases, the J end by 2 bases, with 13 bases between. The chain's CDR3 is CSVSAPLQETQYF. The CDR3 bases are TGCAGCGTATCAGCGCCTCTGCAAGAGACCCAGTACTTC.

This chain uses TRBV9 with TRBJ2-2; 9 positions match TRBD2. The length of the CDR3 is 16 residues. After removal of 4 bases from V and 5 bases from J, the junction contained 9 bases not matched to a gene. Per the germline V gene, CDR1 is SGDLS and CDR2 is YYNGEE. In DNA, the CDR3 is TGTGCCAGCAGCCCGCCGGCTAGCGGGACTACCGGGGAGCTGTTTTTT. Its translation is CASSPPASGTTGELFF.

The V and J genes are TRBV28 and TRBJ1-5, with 12 bases matching TRBD1. V lost 6 bases and J lost 4; bases outside the gene matches: 4. The CDR3 sequence is 15 residues long. The germline CDR1 and CDR2 sequences are MDHEN and SYDVKM. The CDR3 region has the DNA TGTGCCAGCAGCCTGGGACAGGGGGCGAATCAGCCCCAGCATTTT. As protein: CASSLGQGANQPQHF.

This chain uses TRBV7-6 with TRBJ1-4; D is ambiguous. This CDR3 region has 13 residues. The germline V gene has CDR1 SGHVS and CDR2 FNYEAQ. V lost 6 bases to trimming and J lost 0 bases, with 5 bases between them. CDR3 residues: CASRRSTNEKLFF. CDR3 sequence (DNA): TGTGCCAGCAGGCGGTCAACTAATGAAAAACTGTTTTTT.

This chain joins TRBV9 and TRBJ1-4, with TRBD1 identical over 7 bases. The J segment lost 13 bases and the V segment lost 4 bases, leaving 10 bases of the junction unmatched. Germline V gene sequence: CDR1 SGDLS, CDR2 YYNGEE. The CDR3 runs to 13 residues. The chain's CDR3 is CASSPTGVGGLFF. The CDR3 DNA sequence: TGTGCCAGCAGCCCAACAGGGGTAGGGGGACTGTTTTTT.

The chain links TRBV7-8 to TRBJ1-3; D perhaps matches TRBD1 (5 bases). The germline gives CDR1 SGHVS, CDR2 FQNEAQ. Trimming took 4 bases from V and 8 from J, leaving 21 bases between them. The CDR3 is made up of 16 amino acids. DNA for the CDR3: TGTGCCAGCAGCTCAACCGGGACGTCTGCCGGGGACACCATATATTTT. Encoded protein: CASSSTGTSAGDTIYF.

J is TRBJ1-1 and V is TRBV6-5, with D perhaps TRBD1 (6 bases). This CDR3 contains 13 residues. V was pared by 7 bases and J by 4 bases, with 13 bases between. Looked up from germline, CDR1 is MNHEY and CDR2 is SVGAGI. The CDR3 loop reads CASNRAIGTEAFF. CDR3 nucleotide sequence: TGTGCCAGCAACAGGGCAATCGGCACTGAAGCTTTCTTT.